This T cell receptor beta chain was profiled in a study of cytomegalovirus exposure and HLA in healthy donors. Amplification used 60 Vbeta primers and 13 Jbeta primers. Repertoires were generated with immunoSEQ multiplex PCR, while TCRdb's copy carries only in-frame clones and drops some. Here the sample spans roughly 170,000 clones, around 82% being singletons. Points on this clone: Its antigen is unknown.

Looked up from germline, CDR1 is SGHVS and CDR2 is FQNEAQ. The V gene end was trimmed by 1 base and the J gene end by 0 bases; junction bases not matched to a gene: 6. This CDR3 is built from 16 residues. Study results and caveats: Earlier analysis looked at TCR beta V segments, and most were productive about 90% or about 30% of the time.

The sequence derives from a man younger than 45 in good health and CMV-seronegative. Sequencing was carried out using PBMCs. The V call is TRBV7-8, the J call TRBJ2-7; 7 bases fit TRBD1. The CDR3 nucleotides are TGTGCCAGCAGCTTAGTGGCCAGGGGGAGCTCCTACGAGCAGTACTTC. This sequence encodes CASSLVARGSSYEQYF. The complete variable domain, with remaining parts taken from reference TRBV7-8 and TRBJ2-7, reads GAGVSQSPRYKVAKRGQDVALRCDPISGHVSLFWYQQALGQGPEFLTYFQNEAQLDKSGLPSDRFFAERPEGSVSTLKIQRTQQEDSAVYLCASSLVARGSSYEQYFGPGTRLTVT.